This T cell receptor beta chain emerged from a study of PD-1 blockade in classical Hodgkin lymphoma (dated by TCRdb to 2020 to 2021). Looking at the study overall: Nivolumab dosing was 3 mg/kg intravenously every 2 weeks, continuing until either disease progression or unacceptable toxicity. To define a peripheral blood immune signature of response to PD-1 blockade in classical Hodgkin lymphoma, the study combined TCR beta sequencing with CyTOF.

The meaning of the sample's time point label: cycle 4 day 1 (C4D1), after around six weeks of nivolumab. Every trial patient had relapsed after autologous stem cell transplantation, and cohorts A, B and C differed in prior brentuximab vedotin exposure. A total of roughly 57 patients with relapsed/refractory classical Hodgkin lymphoma made up the trial cohort, and each patient's best overall response was complete response, partial response or progressive disease. In the multi-cohort phase II CheckMate 205 trial, trial patients received single-agent nivolumab. An independent review committee assessed best overall response by applying the 2007 International Working Group response criteria. Trial PBMCs were obtained immediately prior to nivolumab initiation (C1D1) and on therapy at cycle 2 day 1 and cycle 4 day 1. After peripheral blood was drawn into 8 mL Vacutainer Cell Preparation Tubes, PBMCs were isolated by centrifugation and then cryopreserved.

On this clone itself: The antigen it binds to is not known. No much larger clonotype is one base removed from it; base qualities were not supplied.

Genomic DNA was isolated using the Qiagen DNeasy kit from unsorted PBMCs as well as from negatively selected CD4+ and CD8+ fractions. TCR beta CDR3 regions were subjected to amplification by immunoSEQ multiplex PCR with primers that anneal to V and J segments. A synthetic immune receptor repertoire was used to minimize amplification bias, and any remaining bias was removed computationally after sequencing. As for the authors' bioinformatics: Custom Python scripts were used to quantify repertoire diversity as the Shannon entropy index. The unsorted, CD4+ and CD8+ repertoires were each analyzed separately, with the exception of combined analyses, where CD4+ and CD8+ sequences were merged in silico. A clone counted as expanded when the clone's frequency after treatment rose at least 2-fold relative to C1D1, and clones undetected at baseline were given a pseudocount of 0.5. Singleton clones were defined as clones with 0 or 1 copy at C1D1, and non-singleton clones were defined as clones with 2 or more copies. Clones expanded in unsorted samples were assigned a CD4+, CD8+ or unknown annotation through matching of protein sequences in sorted samples from the same patient. Diversity changes from C1D1 to C4D1 were tested in paired samples using Wilcoxon tests. This immuneACCESS table, as held by TCRdb, lists in-frame sequences with V and J called but not all clones. Of the missing ones, under half trace to an unresolved V gene in checked studies; the others have no known cause. V, J and clone size were drawn from that table, and D and trimming were deduced from the DNA. The sample table records over 85,000 clones; about 92% of these occur just once. The leading ten clones occupy roughly 1.9% of the sample.

Spanning cysteine to phenylalanine, the CDR3 consists of 13 amino acids. The retained sequence is limited to the CDR3, 39 bases, with the frame set at the first base. V is cut by 4 bases and J by 4 bases, and the space between the germline ends is 10 bases. In the germline V gene, CDR1 corresponds to SNHLY and CDR2 to FYNNEI. Points the paper makes about the study in general: Lower diversity was observed in patients in whom nivolumab was started less than 1 year after ASCT, and these patients were excluded from later analyses so that confounding by immune reconstitution would be avoided. Trial patients achieving complete response had baseline diversity similar to newly diagnosed patients, whereas partial responders and progressors had significantly lower diversity. Baseline TCR diversity was reported to be lower in newly diagnosed patients than in healthy donors and to be lower still in relapsed/refractory patients. The study was limited to a single clinical trial cohort, and causes of repertoire differences, possibly disease activity or prior therapy, remained undefined. CD4+ but not CD8+ TCR diversity rose significantly by C4D1 (p=0.0027 vs p=0.16), most apparent in complete responders (p=0.02).

The sequence derives from a human donor with classical Hodgkin lymphoma. This sequence uses TRBV2 and TRBJ1-1, and perhaps TRBD1 as D gene, on 5 matching bases. The sample in question was peripheral blood mononuclear cells (PBMCs), obtained before the fourth cycle of nivolumab. For the CDR3, the sequence is CASSVGEGTEAFF. At the DNA level, the sequence is TGTGCCAGCAGTGTAGGGGAGGGCACTGAAGCTTTCTTT.